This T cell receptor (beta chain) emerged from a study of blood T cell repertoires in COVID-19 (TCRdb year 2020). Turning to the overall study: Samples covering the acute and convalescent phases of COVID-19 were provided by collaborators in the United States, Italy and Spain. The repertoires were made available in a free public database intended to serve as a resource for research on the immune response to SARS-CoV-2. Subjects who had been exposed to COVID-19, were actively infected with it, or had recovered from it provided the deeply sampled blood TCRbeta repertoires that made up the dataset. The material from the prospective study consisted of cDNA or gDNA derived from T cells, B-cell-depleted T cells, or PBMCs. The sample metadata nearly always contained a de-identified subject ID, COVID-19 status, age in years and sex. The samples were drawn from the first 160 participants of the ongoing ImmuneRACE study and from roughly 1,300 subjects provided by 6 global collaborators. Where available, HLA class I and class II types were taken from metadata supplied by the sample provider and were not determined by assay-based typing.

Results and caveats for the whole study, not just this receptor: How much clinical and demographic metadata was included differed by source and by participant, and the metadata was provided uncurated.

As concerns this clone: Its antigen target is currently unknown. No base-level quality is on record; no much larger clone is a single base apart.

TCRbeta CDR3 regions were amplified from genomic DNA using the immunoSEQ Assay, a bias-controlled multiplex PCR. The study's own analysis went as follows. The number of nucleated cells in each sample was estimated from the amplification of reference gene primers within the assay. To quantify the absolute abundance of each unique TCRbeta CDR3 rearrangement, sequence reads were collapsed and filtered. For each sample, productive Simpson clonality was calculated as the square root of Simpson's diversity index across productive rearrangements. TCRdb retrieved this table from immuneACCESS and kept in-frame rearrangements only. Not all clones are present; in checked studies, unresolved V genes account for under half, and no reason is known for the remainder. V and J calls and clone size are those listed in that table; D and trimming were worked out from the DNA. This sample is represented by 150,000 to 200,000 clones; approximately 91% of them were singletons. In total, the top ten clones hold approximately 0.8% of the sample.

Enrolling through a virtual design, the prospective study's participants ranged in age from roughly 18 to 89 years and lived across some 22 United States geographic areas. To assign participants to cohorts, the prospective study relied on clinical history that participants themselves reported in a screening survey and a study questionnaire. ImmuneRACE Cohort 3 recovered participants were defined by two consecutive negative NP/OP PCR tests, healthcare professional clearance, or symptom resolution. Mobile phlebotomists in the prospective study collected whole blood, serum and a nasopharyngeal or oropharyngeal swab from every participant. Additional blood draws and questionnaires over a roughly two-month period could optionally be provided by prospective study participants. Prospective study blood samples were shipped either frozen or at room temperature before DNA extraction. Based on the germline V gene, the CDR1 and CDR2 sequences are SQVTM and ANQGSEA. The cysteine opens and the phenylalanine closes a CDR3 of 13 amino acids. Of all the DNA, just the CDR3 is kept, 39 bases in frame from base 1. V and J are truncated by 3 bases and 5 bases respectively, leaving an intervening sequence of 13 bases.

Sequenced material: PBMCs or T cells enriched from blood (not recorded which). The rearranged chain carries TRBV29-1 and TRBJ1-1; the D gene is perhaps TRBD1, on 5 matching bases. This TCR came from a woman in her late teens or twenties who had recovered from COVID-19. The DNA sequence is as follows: TGCAGCGTTGATACGGCGGGGGGAACTGAAGCTTTCTTT. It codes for CSVDTAGGTEAFF.